The sequence of this T cell receptor (beta chain) was determined in a study of T cell repertoires in cytomegalovirus infection. Study-level information: Based on public TCR beta signatures, there were indications of CMV infection and of a matching HLA type.

Trimming took 4 bases from V and 5 from J, leaving 12 bases between them. The CDR3 length is 15 residues. CDR1 is SGHTA, CDR2 FQGNSA, per germline. From the reads, TCRdb called clonotypes with MiXCR, one entry per CDR3 protein. The profile covers 170,000 or so distinct CDR3 sequences, with about a sixth appearing a single time and 25% taken by the ten largest. This clonotype turned up a few times. The antigen is not known. General study findings and limits: There were HLA-C-restricted CMV-specific TCR beta clonotypes dominating the ex vivo response.

The sample comprised CD8+ T cells from PBMCs. The rearrangement joins TRBV7-2 to TRBJ2-6; D is undetermined. The TCR sequence derives from a human donor in good health (CMV status not recorded). Some clones in this sample may be carry-over from other donors' samples. The CDR3, as DNA: TGTGCCAGCAGCTCTTCACTCTGGAGGGCCAACGTCCTGACTTTC. It specifies CASSSSLWRANVLTF.